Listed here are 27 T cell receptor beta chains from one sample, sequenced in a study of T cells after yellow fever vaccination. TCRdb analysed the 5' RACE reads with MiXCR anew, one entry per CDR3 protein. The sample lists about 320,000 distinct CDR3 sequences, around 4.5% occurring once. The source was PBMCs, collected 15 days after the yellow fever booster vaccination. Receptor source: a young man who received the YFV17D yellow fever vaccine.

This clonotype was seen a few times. In DNA form, the CDR3 reads TGTGCCAGCAGCCAAGGACGACAGTTGATCGATACGCAGTATTTT. Residues: CASSQGRQLIDTQYF. The V call is TRBV14, the J call TRBJ2-3; a possible D gene is TRBD1 (5 bases). V lost 1 base to trimming and J lost 6 bases, with 14 bases between them. The CDR3 totals 15 residues. Germline V gene lookup returns CDR1 SGHDN and CDR2 FVKESK.

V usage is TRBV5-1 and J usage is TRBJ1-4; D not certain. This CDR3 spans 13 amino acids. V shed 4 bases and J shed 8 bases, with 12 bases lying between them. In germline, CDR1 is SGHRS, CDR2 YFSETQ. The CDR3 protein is CASSGGLSEKLFF. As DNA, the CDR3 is TGCGCCAGCAGCGGTGGCTTAAGCGAAAAACTGTTTTTT.

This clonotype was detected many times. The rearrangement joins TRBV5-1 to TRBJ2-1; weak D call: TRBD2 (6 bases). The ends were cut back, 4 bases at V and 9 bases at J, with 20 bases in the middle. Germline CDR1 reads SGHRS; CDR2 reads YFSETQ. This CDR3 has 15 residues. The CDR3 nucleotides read TGCGCCAGCAGCCCGGACGCGGGGCAGGTGGTTGAGCAGTTCTTC. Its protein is CASSPDAGQVVEQFF. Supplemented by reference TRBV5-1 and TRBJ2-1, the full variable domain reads KAGVTQTPRYLIKTRGQQVTLSCSPISGHRSVSWYQQTPGQGLQFLFEYFSETQRNKGNFPGRFSGRQFSNSRSEMNVSTLELGDSALYLCASSPDAGQVVEQFFGPGTRLTVL.

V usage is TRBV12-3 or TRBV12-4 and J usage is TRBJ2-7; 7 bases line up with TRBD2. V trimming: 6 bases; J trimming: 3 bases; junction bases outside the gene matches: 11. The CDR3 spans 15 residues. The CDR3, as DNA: TGTGCCAGCAGCCCTTGGGGGGGAGGAATCTACGAGCAGTACTTC. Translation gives CASSPWGGGIYEQYF.

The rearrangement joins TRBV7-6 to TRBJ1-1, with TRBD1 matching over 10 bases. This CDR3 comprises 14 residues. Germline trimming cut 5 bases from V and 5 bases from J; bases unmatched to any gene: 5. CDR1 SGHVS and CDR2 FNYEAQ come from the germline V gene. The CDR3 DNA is TGTGCCAGCAGCCGGACAGGGGGTAAAACTGAAGCTTTCTTT. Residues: CASSRTGGKTEAFF.

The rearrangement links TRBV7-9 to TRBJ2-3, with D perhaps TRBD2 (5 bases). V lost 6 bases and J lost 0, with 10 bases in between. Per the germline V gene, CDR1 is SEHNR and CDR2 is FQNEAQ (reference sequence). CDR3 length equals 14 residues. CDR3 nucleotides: TGTGCCAGCAGTTGGTCGGGGAGCACAGATACGCAGTATTTT. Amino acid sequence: CASSWSGSTDTQYF. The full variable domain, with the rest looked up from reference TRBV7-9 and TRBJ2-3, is DTGVSQNPRHKITKRGQNVTFRCDPISEHNRLYWYRQTLGQGPEFLTYFQNEAQLEKSRLLSDRFSAERPKGSFSTLEIQRTEQGDSAMYLCASSWSGSTDTQYFGPGTRLTVL.

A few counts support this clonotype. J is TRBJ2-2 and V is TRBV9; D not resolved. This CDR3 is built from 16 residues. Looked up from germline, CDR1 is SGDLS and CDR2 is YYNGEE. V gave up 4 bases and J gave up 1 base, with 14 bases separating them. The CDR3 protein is CASSPGLIMNTGELFF. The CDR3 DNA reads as TGTGCCAGCAGCCCCGGCCTGATTATGAACACCGGGGAGCTGTTTTTT.

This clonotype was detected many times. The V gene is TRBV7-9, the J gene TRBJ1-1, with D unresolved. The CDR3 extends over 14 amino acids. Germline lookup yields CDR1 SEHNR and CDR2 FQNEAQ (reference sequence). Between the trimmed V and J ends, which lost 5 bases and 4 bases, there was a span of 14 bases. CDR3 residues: CASSLGDEGTEAFF. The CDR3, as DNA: TGTGCCAGCAGCCTCGGGGATGAGGGCACTGAAGCTTTCTTT. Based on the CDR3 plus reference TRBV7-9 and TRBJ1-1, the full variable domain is DTGVSQNPRHKITKRGQNVTFRCDPISEHNRLYWYRQTLGQGPEFLTYFQNEAQLEKSRLLSDRFSAERPKGSFSTLEIQRTEQGDSAMYLCASSLGDEGTEAFFGQGTRLTVV.

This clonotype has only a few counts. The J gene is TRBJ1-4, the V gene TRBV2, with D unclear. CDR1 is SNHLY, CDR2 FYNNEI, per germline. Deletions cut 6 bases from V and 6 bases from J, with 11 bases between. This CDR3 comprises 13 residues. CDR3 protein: CASSRAVYEKLFF. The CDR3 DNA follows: TGTGCCAGCAGCCGGGCCGTTTATGAAAAACTGTTTTTT. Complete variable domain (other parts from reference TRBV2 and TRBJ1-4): EPEVTQTPSHQVTQMGQEVILRCVPISNHLYFYWYRQILGQKVEFLVSFYNNEISEKSEIFDDQFSVERPDGSNFTLKIRSTKLEDSAMYFCASSRAVYEKLFFGSGTQLSVL.

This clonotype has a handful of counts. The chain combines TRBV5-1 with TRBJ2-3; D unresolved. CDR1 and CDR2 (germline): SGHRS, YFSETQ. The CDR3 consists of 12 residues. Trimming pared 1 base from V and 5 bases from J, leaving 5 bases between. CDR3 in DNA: TGCGCCAGCAGCTTGAGTTTAGATACGCAGTATTTT. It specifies CASSLSLDTQYF.

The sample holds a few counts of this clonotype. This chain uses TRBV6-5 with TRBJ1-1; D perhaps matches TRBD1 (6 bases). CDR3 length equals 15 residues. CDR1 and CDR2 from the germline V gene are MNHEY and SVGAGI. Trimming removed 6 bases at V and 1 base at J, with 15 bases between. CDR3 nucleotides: TGTGCCAGCAGCGACCGAACGGGGGCGAACACTGAAGCTTTCTTT. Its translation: CASSDRTGANTEAFF.

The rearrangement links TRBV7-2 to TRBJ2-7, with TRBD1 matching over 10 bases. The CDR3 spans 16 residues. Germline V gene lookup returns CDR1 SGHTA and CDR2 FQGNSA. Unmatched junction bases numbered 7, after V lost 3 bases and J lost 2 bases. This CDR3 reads CASSLDRDRGTYEQYF. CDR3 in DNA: TGTGCCAGCAGCTTGGACCGGGACAGGGGTACCTACGAGCAGTACTTC.

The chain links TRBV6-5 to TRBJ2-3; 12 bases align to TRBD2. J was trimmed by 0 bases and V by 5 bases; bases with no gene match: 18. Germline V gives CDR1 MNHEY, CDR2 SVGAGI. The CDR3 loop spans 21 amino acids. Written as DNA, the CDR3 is TGTGCCAGCAGTGCCCGACTAGCGGGGGTGATATTACTGACTAGCACAGATACGCAGTATTTT. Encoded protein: CASSARLAGVILLTSTDTQYF.

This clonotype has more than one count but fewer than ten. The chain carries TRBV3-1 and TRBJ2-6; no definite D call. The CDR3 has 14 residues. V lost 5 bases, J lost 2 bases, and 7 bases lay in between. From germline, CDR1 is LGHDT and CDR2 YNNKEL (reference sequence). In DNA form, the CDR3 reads TGTGCCAGCAGCGGCCGGGCTGGGGCCAACGTCCTGACTTTC. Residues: CASSGRAGANVLTF. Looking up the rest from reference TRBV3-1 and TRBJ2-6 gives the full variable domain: DTAVSQTPKYLVTQMGNDKSIKCEQNLGHDTMYWYKQDSKKFLKIMFSYNNKELIINETVPNRFSPKSPDKAHLNLHINSLELGDSAVYFCASSGRAGANVLTFGAGSRLTVL.

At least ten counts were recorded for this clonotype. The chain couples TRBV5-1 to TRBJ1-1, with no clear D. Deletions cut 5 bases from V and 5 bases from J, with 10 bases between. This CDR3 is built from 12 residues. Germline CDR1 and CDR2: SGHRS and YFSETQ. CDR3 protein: CASRMEKTEAFF. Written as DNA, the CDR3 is TGCGCCAGCAGGATGGAGAAGACTGAAGCTTTCTTT.

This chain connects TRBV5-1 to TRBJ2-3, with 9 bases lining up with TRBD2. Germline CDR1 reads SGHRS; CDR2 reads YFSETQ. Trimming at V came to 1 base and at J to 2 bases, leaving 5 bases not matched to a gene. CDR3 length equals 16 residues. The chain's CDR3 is CASSLSLAGSTDTQYF. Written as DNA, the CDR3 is TGCGCCAGCAGCTTGTCCCTAGCGGGGTCCACAGATACGCAGTATTTT.

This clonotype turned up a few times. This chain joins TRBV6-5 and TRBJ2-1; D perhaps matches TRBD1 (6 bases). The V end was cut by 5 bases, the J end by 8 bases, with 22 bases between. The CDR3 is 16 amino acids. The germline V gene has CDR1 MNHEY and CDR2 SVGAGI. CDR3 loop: CASSPRTGKAIYEQFF. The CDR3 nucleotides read TGTGCCAGCAGTCCCCGCACAGGGAAGGCCATTTATGAGCAGTTCTTC.

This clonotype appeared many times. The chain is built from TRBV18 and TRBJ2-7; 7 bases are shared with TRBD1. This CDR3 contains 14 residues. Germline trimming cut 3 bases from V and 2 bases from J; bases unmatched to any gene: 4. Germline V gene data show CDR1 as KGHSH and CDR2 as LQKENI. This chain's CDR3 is CASSPRQGTYEQYV. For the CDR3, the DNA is TGTGCCAGCTCACCTAGACAGGGAACCTACGAGCAGTACGTC.

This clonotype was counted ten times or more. CDR3 in amino acids: CASSPTGASTDTQYF. CDR3 sequence (DNA): TGTGCCAGCAGCCCGACAGGGGCCAGCACAGATACGCAGTATTTT. V and J are TRBV7-3 and TRBJ2-3; 8 nucleotides match TRBD1. The ends lost 5 bases at V and 0 bases at J; junction bases unmatched: 4. This CDR3 has 15 residues. CDR1 and CDR2 (germline): SGHTA, FQGTGA.

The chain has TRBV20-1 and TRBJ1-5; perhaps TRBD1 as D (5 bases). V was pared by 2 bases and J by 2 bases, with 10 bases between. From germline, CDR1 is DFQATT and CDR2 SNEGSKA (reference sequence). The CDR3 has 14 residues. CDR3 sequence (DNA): TGCAGTGCTAGACCCGGGGCAGGCAATCAGCCCCAGCATTTT. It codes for CSARPGAGNQPQHF.

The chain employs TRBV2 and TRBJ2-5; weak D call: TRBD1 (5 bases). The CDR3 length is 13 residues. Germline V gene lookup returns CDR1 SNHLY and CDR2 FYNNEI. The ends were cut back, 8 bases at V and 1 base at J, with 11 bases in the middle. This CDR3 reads CASEVGVQETQYF. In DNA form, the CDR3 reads TGTGCCAGCGAAGTAGGGGTCCAAGAGACCCAGTACTTC.

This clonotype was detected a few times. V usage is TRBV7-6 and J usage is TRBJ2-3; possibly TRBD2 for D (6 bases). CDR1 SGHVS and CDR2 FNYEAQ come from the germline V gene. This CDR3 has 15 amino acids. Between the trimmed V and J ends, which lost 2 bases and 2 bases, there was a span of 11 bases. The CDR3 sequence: CASSLRGANTDTQYF. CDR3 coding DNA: TGTGCCAGCAGCTTACGCGGGGCAAACACAGATACGCAGTATTTT.

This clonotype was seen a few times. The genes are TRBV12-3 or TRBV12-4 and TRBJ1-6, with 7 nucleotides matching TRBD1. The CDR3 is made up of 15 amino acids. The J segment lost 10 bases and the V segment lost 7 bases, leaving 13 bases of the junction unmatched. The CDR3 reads CASTTQPTGRSPLHF. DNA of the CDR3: TGTGCCAGCACCACCCAGCCGACAGGGCGATCACCCCTCCACTTT.

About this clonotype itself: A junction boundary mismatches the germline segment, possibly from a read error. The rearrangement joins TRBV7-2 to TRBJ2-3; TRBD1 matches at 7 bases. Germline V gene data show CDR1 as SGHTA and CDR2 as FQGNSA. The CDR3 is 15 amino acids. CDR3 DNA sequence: TGTGCCAGCAGGTATACAGGGGTTCGCACCGATACGCAGTATTTT. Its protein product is CASRYTGVRTDTQYF.

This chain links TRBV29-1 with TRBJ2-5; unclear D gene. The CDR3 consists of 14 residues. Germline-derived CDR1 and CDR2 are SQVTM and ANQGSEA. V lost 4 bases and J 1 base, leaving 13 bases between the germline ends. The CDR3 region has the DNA TGCAGCGTTGTGGGCAGGCTCTCCCAAGAGACCCAGTACTTC. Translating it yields CSVVGRLSQETQYF. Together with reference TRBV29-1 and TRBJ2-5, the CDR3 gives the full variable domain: SAVISQKPSRDICQRGTSLTIQCQVDSQVTMMFWYRQQPGQSLTLIATANQGSEATYESGFVIDKFPISRPNLTFSTLTVSNMSPEDSSIYLCSVVGRLSQETQYFGPGTRLLVL.

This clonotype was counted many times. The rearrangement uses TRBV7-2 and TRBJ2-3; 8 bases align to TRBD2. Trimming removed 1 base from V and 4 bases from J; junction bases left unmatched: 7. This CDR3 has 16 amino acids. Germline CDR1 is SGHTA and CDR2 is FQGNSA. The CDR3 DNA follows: TGTGCCAGCAGCTTAGATGCGCGGGGGGCCGCAGATACGCAGTATTTT. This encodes CASSLDARGAADTQYF.

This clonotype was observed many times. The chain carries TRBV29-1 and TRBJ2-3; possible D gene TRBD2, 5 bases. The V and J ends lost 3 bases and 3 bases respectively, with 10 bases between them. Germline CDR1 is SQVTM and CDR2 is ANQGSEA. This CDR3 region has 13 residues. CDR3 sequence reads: CSVEAGVTDTQYF. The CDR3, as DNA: TGCAGCGTTGAGGCCGGGGTGACAGATACGCAGTATTTT.